One and the same sample provided the 24 T cell receptor beta chains below, sequenced in a study of CD8 T cells in ankylosing spondylitis. TCRdb re-called the 5' RACE reads with MiXCR, one entry per CDR3 protein. The table shows 450,000 or so distinct CDR3 sequences, with 25% to 30% occurring only once. For these TCRs, the target antigens are not known. The study, taken as a whole, reports: Ankylosing spondylitis blood seemed to carry a telltale TCR beta motif made of under 10 highly homologous variants.

The sample was blood, either unsorted or a sorted T cell fraction (not recorded which). The source of these receptors is a male donor with ankylosing spondylitis.

This clonotype was found many times. The V gene is TRBV7-9, the J gene TRBJ2-6; 11 bases agree with TRBD1. The J segment lost 1 base and the V segment lost 6 bases, leaving 11 bases of the junction unmatched. The CDR3 is 19 amino acids. Germline lookup yields CDR1 SEHNR and CDR2 FQNEAQ (reference sequence). CDR3 DNA sequence: TGTGCCAGCAGATTTGGACAGGGGGCCCGCGTATCTGGGGCCAACGTCCTGACTTTC. This gives the protein CASRFGQGARVSGANVLTF. Complete variable domain (other parts from reference TRBV7-9 and TRBJ2-6): DTGVSQNPRHKITKRGQNVTFRCDPISEHNRLYWYRQTLGQGPEFLTYFQNEAQLEKSRLLSDRFSAERPKGSFSTLEIQRTEQGDSAMYLCASRFGQGARVSGANVLTFGAGSRLTVL.

The table lists this clonotype with a few counts. The CDR3 region is CASSGSGDTQYF. The CDR3 DNA sequence: TGTGCCAGCAGCGGATCAGGGGATACGCAGTATTTT. The V and J genes are TRBV11-2 and TRBJ2-3; possibly TRBD1 for D (5 bases). This CDR3 contains 12 residues. Trimming took off 5 bases at V and 6 bases at J, with 9 bases between the two ends. CDR1 and CDR2 from the germline V gene are SGHAT and FQNNGV.

This clonotype came up a few times. The genes are TRBV24-1 and TRBJ2-1; unclear D gene. Trimming pared 10 bases from V and 0 bases from J, leaving 12 bases between. CDR3 length: 14 amino acids. Germline V gene sequence: CDR1 KGHDR, CDR2 SFDVKD. The CDR3 nucleotides are TGTGCCACTTCCCCGGTGAGCTCCTACAATGAGCAGTTCTTC. Amino acids: CATSPVSSYNEQFF.

This clonotype turned up a few times. The CDR3, as DNA: TGTGCCAGCAGCCCCGGACATCGGACTAACTATGGCTACACCTTC. This codes for CASSPGHRTNYGYTF. The rearrangement joins TRBV5-6 to TRBJ1-2; D perhaps matches TRBD1 (5 bases). V shed 4 bases and J shed 0 bases, with 13 bases lying between them. CDR1 and CDR2 (germline): SGHDT, YYEEEE. This CDR3 spans 15 amino acids.

This chain connects TRBV18 to TRBJ2-7, with TRBD2 matching 11 bases. Germline CDR1 and CDR2: KGHSH and LQKENI. V was pared by 5 bases and J by 6 bases, with 9 bases of the junction left unmatched. The CDR3 extends over 15 amino acids. CDR3: CASSYLLAGAGEQYV. Written as DNA, the CDR3 is TGTGCCAGCTCATATTTACTAGCGGGAGCAGGCGAGCAGTACGTC.

This chain links TRBV20-1 with TRBJ2-5; 12 bases map to TRBD2. This CDR3 has 17 residues. J was trimmed by 2 bases and V by 3 bases; bases with no gene match: 10. Germline V gives CDR1 DFQATT, CDR2 SNEGSKA (reference sequence). In DNA, the CDR3 is TGCAGTGCTAGTGCGACTAGCGGGAGTTGGGGGCAAGAGACCCAGTACTTC. Protein sequence: CSASATSGSWGQETQYF.

The genes are TRBV6-1 and TRBJ2-1; TRBD2 aligns across 12 bases. The CDR3 consists of 16 residues. Germline V lookup: CDR1 MNHNS, CDR2 SASEGT. V trimming: 4 bases; J trimming: 8 bases; junction bases outside the gene matches: 9. CDR3 protein: CASSGRTSGNLDEQFF. CDR3 in DNA: TGTGCCAGCAGTGGACGGACTAGCGGGAATTTAGATGAGCAGTTCTTC.

This sequence joins TRBV20-1 and TRBJ2-1, with unresolved D. The CDR3 spans 12 residues. V lost 5 bases, J lost 1 base, and 6 bases lay in between. From germline, CDR1 is DFQATT and CDR2 SNEGSKA (reference sequence). CDR3 DNA sequence: TGCAGTGCTCCTTTATCCTACAATGAGCAGTTCTTC. This codes for CSAPLSYNEQFF.

This chain uses TRBV5-6 with TRBJ2-2, with 8 bases that match TRBD2. The V gene's germline CDR1 is SGHDT and CDR2 YYEEEE. The CDR3 is 16 amino acids. Trimming removed 0 bases from V and 0 bases from J; junction bases left unmatched: 1. Written as DNA, the CDR3 is TGTGCCAGCAGCTTGGAACTAGCGGCGAACACCGGGGAGCTGTTTTTT. Protein product: CASSLELAANTGELFF. Drawing the rest from reference TRBV5-6 and TRBJ2-2, the complete variable domain is DAGVTQSPTHLIKTRGQQVTLRCSPKSGHDTVSWYQQALGQGPQFIFQYYEEEERQRGNFPDRFSGHQFPNYSSELNVNALLLGDSALYLCASSLELAANTGELFFGEGSRLTVL.

The chain has TRBV29-1 and TRBJ1-2; the D is unclear. Trimming removed 2 bases from V and 3 bases from J, with 7 bases in between. CDR1 and CDR2 from the germline V gene are SQVTM and ANQGSEA. The CDR3 totals 12 residues. The CDR3 nucleotides are TGCAGCGTTGAACCGATATACTATGGCTACACCTTC. Translating it yields CSVEPIYYGYTF.

This clonotype has more than one count but fewer than ten. The chain is built from TRBV5-1 and TRBJ2-1; 10 bases line up with TRBD2. The germline CDR1 and CDR2 sequences are SGHRS and YFSETQ. The CDR3 loop spans 16 amino acids. The V gene end was trimmed by 2 bases and the J gene end by 5 bases; junction bases not matched to a gene: 7. The CDR3: CASSLRLAGRDNEQFF. CDR3 DNA sequence: TGCGCCAGCAGCTTACGACTAGCGGGTAGGGACAATGAGCAGTTCTTC.

The chain couples TRBV13 to TRBJ2-7, with 9 bases fitting TRBD1. The CDR3 has 14 amino acids. J lost 4 bases, V lost 5 bases, and 6 bases had no gene match. Germline loops: CDR1 PRHDT, CDR2 FYEKMQ (reference sequence). CDR3 protein: CASSPLGQGYEQYF. The CDR3 nucleotides read TGTGCCAGCAGCCCACTGGGACAGGGATACGAGCAGTACTTC.

The chain recombines TRBV29-1 with TRBJ2-7; D may be TRBD2 (5 bases). CDR1 is SQVTM, CDR2 ANQGSEA, per germline. V was pared by 8 bases and J by 0 bases, with 11 bases between. The CDR3 is 12 residues long. The CDR3 bases are TGCAGCCCGAGCGGACCCTCCTACGAGCAGTACGTC. It is translated as CSPSGPSYEQYV.

The chain has TRBV6-2 or TRBV6-3 and TRBJ2-5; D not resolved. The CDR3 runs to 14 residues. Germline CDR1 MNHEY, CDR2 SVGEGT. Trimming took 6 bases from V and 4 from J, leaving 15 bases between them. CDR3 residues: CASRTPDRGETQYF. The CDR3 nucleotides read TGTGCCAGCAGGACCCCGGACCGTGGAGAGACCCAGTACTTC.

The sample holds a few counts of this clonotype. V usage is TRBV12-3 or TRBV12-4 and J usage is TRBJ2-1; D ambiguous. CDR3 size: 17 residues. V lost 5 bases, J lost 0 bases, and 17 bases lay in between. In nucleotides, the CDR3 is TGTGCCAGCAGTCCCCAATATGGGGATATCTCCTACAATGAGCAGTTCTTC. Translating gives CASSPQYGDISYNEQFF.

This clonotype occurred a few times. The V gene is TRBV6-1, the J gene TRBJ1-2; 7 nucleotides align to TRBD1. Germline CDR1 and CDR2: MNHNS and SASEGT. The V segment lost 6 bases and the J segment 5 bases; nucleotides outside the gene matches: 18. CDR3 size: 17 residues. CDR3 protein: CASRQEGTAYIPYGYTF. CDR3 coding DNA: TGTGCCAGCAGACAAGAGGGGACAGCCTATATACCTTATGGCTACACCTTC.

V usage is TRBV12-3 or TRBV12-4 and J usage is TRBJ1-1; 7 bases align to TRBD1. CDR3 size: 14 residues. Losses at the gene ends were 8 bases for V and 4 bases for J; bases not matched to a gene: 10. The CDR3 loop reads CASGILGGTTEAFF. CDR3 sequence (DNA): TGTGCCAGCGGAATCTTAGGGGGCACCACTGAAGCTTTCTTT.

The J gene is TRBJ2-7, the V gene TRBV7-2, with 13 positions matching TRBD2. CDR1 is SGHTA, CDR2 FQGNSA, per germline. J was trimmed by 2 bases and V by 1 base; bases with no gene match: 5. CDR3 size: 17 residues. Written as DNA, the CDR3 is TGTGCCAGCAGCTTAGTCGGACTAGCGGGAGCGACCTACGAGCAGTACTTC. Its translation: CASSLVGLAGATYEQYF. Filled out from reference TRBV7-2 and TRBJ2-7, the complete variable domain reads GAGVSQSPSNKVTEKGKDVELRCDPISGHTALYWYRQSLGQGLEFLIYFQGNSAPDKSGLPSDRFSAERTGGSVSTLTIQRTQQEDSAVYLCASSLVGLAGATYEQYFGPGTRLTVT.

This chain joins TRBV20-1 and TRBJ2-5, with no clear D. Per the germline V gene, CDR1 is DFQATT and CDR2 is SNEGSKA (reference sequence). CDR3 length equals 14 residues. Trimming removed 0 bases from V and 5 bases from J, with 13 bases in between. The CDR3 here is CSARDAIGSETQYF. The DNA of the CDR3 is TGCAGTGCTAGAGATGCAATAGGTTCGGAGACCCAGTACTTC.

This clonotype appeared a few times. The chain couples TRBV5-1 to TRBJ2-1; the match to TRBD2 covers 10 bases. CDR3 size: 16 residues. The V gene's germline CDR1 is SGHRS and CDR2 YFSETQ. J gave up 8 bases and V 4 bases, and 12 bases lay outside the gene matches. This chain's CDR3 is CASSPVPSGSTDEQFF. As DNA, the CDR3 is TGCGCCAGCAGCCCGGTCCCTAGCGGGAGTACCGATGAGCAGTTCTTC.

This chain joins TRBV3-1 and TRBJ2-2; D gene ambiguous. From germline, CDR1 is LGHDT and CDR2 YNNKEL (reference sequence). The CDR3 loop spans 16 amino acids. The V end lost 1 base, the J end lost 1 base, and 10 bases lay between the germline ends. CDR3 nucleotides: TGTGCCAGCAGCCAAGGCCTCGGCGGGAACACCGGGGAGCTGTTTTTT. Its protein is CASSQGLGGNTGELFF.

The chain employs TRBV11-2 and TRBJ2-3; weak D call: TRBD1 (5 bases). The V end was cut by 1 base, the J end by 3 bases, with 14 bases between. Germline loops: CDR1 SGHAT, CDR2 FQNNGV. This CDR3 has 16 residues. This chain's CDR3 is CASSLVRSRTTDTQYF. CDR3 nucleotides: TGTGCCAGCAGCTTAGTCCGCTCGCGGACAACAGATACGCAGTATTTT.

A few counts support this clonotype. J is TRBJ1-2 and V is TRBV6-2 or TRBV6-3; D unclear. Between the trimmed V and J ends, which lost 2 bases and 2 bases, there was a span of 6 bases. Germline loops: CDR1 MNHEY, CDR2 SVGEGT. The CDR3 has 13 residues. As DNA, the CDR3 is TGTGCCAGCAGTTACGGAGGGAACTATGGCTACACCTTC. Translation gives CASSYGGNYGYTF.

This rearrangement joins TRBV20-1 to TRBJ1-2, with no clear D. Germline V lookup: CDR1 DFQATT, CDR2 SNEGSKA (reference sequence). CDR3 size: 13 residues. V lost 6 bases to trimming and J lost 7 bases, with 18 bases between them. The CDR3: CSARVTGMSGYTF. The CDR3, as DNA: TGCAGTGCCCGAGTTACGGGAATGTCTGGCTACACCTTC.